Described below is a single TCR beta chain sequence and its context. Its target is not known. The sample belongs to a study of cytomegalovirus exposure and HLA in healthy donors. 60 Vbeta and 13 Jbeta primers were used in PCR. In the study's own analysis: An analysis that came later counted tens of millions of unique TCR beta chains, approximately 10 million shared. TCRdb keeps only in-frame clones here, not all; method: immunoSEQ multiplex PCR. V, J and clone size were drawn from that table, and D and trimming were deduced from the DNA. The profile covers over 120,000 clones, with approximately 82% appearing a single time and approximately 9.7% taken by the ten largest. Overall study results and limits: In a later analysis, DRB1 alleles had the most associated TCRs; HLA-C alleles the fewest. The study labeled more than 150 TCR beta chains cytomegalovirus-associated.

The CDR3 has 13 amino acids. The germline CDR1 and CDR2 sequences are MDHEN and SYDVKM. The clonotype comes from a woman aged 60-70 years in good health and CMV-seropositive. The chain joins TRBV28 to TRBJ2-5; TRBD1 might be the D (7 bases). The tail of the sequence fits TRBJ2-7 better, so the J call may be wrong. Sequenced: PBMCs. CDR3 sequence (DNA): TGTGCCAGCAGTGTCCCAGGGGGGTACGAGCAGTACTTC. Translation gives CASSVPGGYEQYF.